The clone carrying this T cell receptor (beta chain) was counted between two and nine times. This sample was taken from a study of blood T cell repertoires in COVID-19. About the study: Italy, Spain and the United States were the sources of the convalescent and acute COVID-19 samples. PBMCs, B-cell-depleted T cells, or T cells were the source of the cDNA or gDNA that made up the material.

Study processing details: From reference gene primer amplification, estimates of nucleated cell counts were derived. TCRdb keeps only in-frame clones here, not all; method: immunoSEQ multiplex PCR. V and J calls and clone size come straight from that table; D and trimming were deduced from the DNA. Altogether fewer than 150,000 clones are present, less than 85% being singletons, with the ten largest covering roughly 10%. Input material: peripheral blood. The sequence was obtained from a woman older than 75 in a cohort sampled during active or convalescent COVID-19.

The CDR3, as DNA: TGTGCCAGCAGAGGGGTCCGAACAGATACGCAGTATTTT. It codes for CASRGVRTDTQYF. The rearrangement joins TRBV2 to TRBJ2-3, with D perhaps matching TRBD1 (5 bases). With 6 bases removed from V and 3 bases from J, the gap between germline ends came to 10 bases. The CDR3 extends over 13 amino acids. In germline, CDR1 is SNHLY, CDR2 FYNNEI.